This entry concerns a single TCR beta chain. The sample originates from a study of blood T cell repertoires in COVID-19. About the study: Sites across the United States, Italy and Spain contributed samples from acute and convalescent COVID-19. T cells, B-cell-depleted T cells, or PBMCs provided the cDNA or gDNA that served as material.

Germline V gives CDR1 ENHRY, CDR2 SYGVKD. Deletions cut 5 bases from V and 2 bases from J, with 9 bases between. The CDR3 covers 13 residues. Original handling: From reference gene primer amplification, estimates of nucleated cell counts were derived. Sequencing was performed with immunoSEQ multiplex PCR; in TCRdb, only in-frame clones are kept and a portion is missing. V, J and clone size derive from that table, while D and trimming were established from the DNA sequence. The sample records some 15,000 clones, roughly 87% being singletons. The V and J genes are TRBV10-3 and TRBJ1-2; D unresolved. Sample: peripheral blood. The origin of this receptor is a woman between 65 and 79 years old with active COVID-19. The CDR3 is CAISRGTNYGYTF. Written as DNA, the CDR3 is TGTGCCATCAGTCGCGGTACCAACTATGGCTACACCTTC.